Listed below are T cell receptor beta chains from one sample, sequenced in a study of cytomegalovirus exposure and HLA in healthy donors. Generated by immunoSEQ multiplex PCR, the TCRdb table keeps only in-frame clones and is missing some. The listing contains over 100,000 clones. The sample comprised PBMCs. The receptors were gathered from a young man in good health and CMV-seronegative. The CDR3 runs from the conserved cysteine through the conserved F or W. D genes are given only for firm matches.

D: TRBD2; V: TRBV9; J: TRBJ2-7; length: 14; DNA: TGTGCCAGCAGCGTAGCGGGAGCGGGATACGAGCAGTACTTC; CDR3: CASSVAGAGYEQYF
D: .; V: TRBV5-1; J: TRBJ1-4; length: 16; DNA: TGCGCCAGCAGCTTGGGAGCACAGGCGACCGGTGAAAAACTGTTTTTT; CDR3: CASSLGAQATGEKLFF
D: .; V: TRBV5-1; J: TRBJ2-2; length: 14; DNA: TGCGCCAGCAGCTTGCGGTCTTACACCGGGGAGCTGTTTTTT; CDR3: CASSLRSYTGELFF
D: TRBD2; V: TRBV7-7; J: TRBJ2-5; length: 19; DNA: TGTGCCAGCAGCCACGGACTAGCGGGGGGCCTTTGGTACGGAGAGACCCAGTACTTC; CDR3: CASSHGLAGGLWYGETQYF
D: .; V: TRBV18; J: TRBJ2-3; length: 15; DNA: TGTGCCAGCTCACCACCCCCAGGTGGTTCAGATACGCAGTATTTT; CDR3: CASSPPPGGSDTQYF
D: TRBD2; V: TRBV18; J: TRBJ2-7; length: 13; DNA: TGTGCCAGCTCACCGGGACTATCCTACGAGCAGTACTTC; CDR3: CASSPGLSYEQYF
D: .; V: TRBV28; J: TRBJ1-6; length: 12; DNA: TGTGCCAGCAGTTTTCTCACATCACCCCTCCACTTT; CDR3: CASSFLTSPLHF
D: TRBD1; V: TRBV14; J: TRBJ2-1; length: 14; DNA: TGTGCCAGCTCCCGGGACAGACTTTCCAATGAGCAGTTCTTC; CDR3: CASSRDRLSNEQFF
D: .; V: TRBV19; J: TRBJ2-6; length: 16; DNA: TGTGCCAGTATTGATAGCGGTCGGCTTGGGGCCAACGTCCTGACTTTC; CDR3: CASIDSGRLGANVLTF
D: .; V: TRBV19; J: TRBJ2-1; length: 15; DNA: TGTGCCAGTAGCCTAGGACAGACTGAGGGCTATGAGCAGTTCTTC; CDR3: CASSLGQTEGYEQFF
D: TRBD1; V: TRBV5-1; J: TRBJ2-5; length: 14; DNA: TGCGCCAGCAGCTTGGTTTACAGGGGAGAGACCCAGTACTTC; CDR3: CASSLVYRGETQYF
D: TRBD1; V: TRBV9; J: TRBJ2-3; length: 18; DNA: TGTGCCAGCAGCGTAGAAGGGGACAGTTTTACCCTCACAGATACGCAGTATTTT; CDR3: CASSVEGDSFTLTDTQYF
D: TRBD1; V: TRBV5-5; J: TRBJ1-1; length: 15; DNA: TGTGCCAGCAGCTACCGGGGGACAGGGAGCACTGAAGCTTTCTTT; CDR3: CASSYRGTGSTEAFF
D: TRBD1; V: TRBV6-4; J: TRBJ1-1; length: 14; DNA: TGTGCCAGCAGTCGGACAGGAGCTTCTTCTGAAGCTTTCTTT; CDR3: CASSRTGASSEAFF
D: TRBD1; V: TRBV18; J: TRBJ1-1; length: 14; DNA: TGTGCCAGCTCGCCCAGGGGGCGCGGCACTGAAGCTTTCTTT; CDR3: CASSPRGRGTEAFF
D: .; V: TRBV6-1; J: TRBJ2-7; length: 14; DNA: TGTGCCAGCAGTGCAAGGGGCTCGTCCTACGAGCAGTACTTC; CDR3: CASSARGSSYEQYF
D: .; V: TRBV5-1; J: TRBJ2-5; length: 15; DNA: TGCGCCAGCAGCGCAGGACAGACCCCTGTGGAGACCCAGTACTTC; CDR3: CASSAGQTPVETQYF
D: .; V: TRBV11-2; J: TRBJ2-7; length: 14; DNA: TGTGCCAGCAGCTTGAACAGGCAGCAAGACGAGCAGTACTTC; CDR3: CASSLNRQQDEQYF
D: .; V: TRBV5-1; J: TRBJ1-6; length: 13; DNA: TGCGCCAGCAGCTTGGAAAGGACTTCAGCCCTCCACTTT; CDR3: CASSLERTSALHF
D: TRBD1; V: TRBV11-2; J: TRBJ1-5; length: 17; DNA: TGTGCCAGCAGCCTAAGCCGGGACAGGGATAGCAATCAGCCCCAGCATTTT; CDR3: CASSLSRDRDSNQPQHF
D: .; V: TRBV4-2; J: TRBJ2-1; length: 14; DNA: TGTGCCAGCAGCCAAGCATCAGGCCTCAATGAGCAGTTCTTC; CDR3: CASSQASGLNEQFF
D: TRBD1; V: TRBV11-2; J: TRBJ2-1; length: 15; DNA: TGTGCCAGCAGCTTAGCAGGGGGCATTTCCAATGAGCAGTTCTTC; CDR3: CASSLAGGISNEQFF
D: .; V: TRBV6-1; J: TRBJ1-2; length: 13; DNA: TGTGCCAGCAGGCCCGGTACCTCCTATGGCTACACCTTC; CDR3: CASRPGTSYGYTF
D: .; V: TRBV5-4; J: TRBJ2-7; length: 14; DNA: TGTGCCAGCAGCCCTTACTCCACTTCCTACGAGCAGTACTTC; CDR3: CASSPYSTSYEQYF
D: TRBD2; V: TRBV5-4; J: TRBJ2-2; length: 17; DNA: TGTGCCAGCAGCTTCCCCGGGACTAGCGGACCCACCGGGGAGCTGTTTTTT; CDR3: CASSFPGTSGPTGELFF
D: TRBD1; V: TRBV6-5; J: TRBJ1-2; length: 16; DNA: TGTGCCAGCAGTTACTGGGGGACAGACACAAACTATGGCTACACCTTC; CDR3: CASSYWGTDTNYGYTF
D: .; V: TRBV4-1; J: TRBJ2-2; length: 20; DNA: TGCGCCAGCAGCCAAAGATGGGCAGGGGAAGCCCTTGTGAACACCGGGGAGCTGTTTTTT; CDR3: CASSQRWAGEALVNTGELFF
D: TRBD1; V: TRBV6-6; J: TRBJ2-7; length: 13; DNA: TGTGCCAGCAGAACAGGGGACCGATACGAGCAGTACTTC; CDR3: CASRTGDRYEQYF
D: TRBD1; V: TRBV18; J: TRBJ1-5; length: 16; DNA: TGTGCCAGCTCACCGGGGACAGGGGACAGCAATCAGCCCCAGCATTTT; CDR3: CASSPGTGDSNQPQHF
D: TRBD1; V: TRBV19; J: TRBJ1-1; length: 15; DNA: TGTGCCAGTAGTTTTTTCGGACAGGATTTTCCTGAAGCTTTCTTT; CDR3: CASSFFGQDFPEAFF
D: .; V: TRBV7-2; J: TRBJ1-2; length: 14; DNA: TGTGCCAGCAGCCCCGAGGCTACCACCCAGGGCTACACCTTC; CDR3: CASSPEATTQGYTF
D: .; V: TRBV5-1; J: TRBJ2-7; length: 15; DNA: TGCGCCAGCAGCCCGGGCCCAGGGGGGACCTACGAGCAGTACTTC; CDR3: CASSPGPGGTYEQYF
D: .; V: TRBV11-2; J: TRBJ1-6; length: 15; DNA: TGTGCCAGCAGCTTCGGACAGACAACCACTTCACCCCTCCACTTT; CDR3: CASSFGQTTTSPLHF
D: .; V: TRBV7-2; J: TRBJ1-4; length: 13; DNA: TGTGCCAGCAGCCGCCAGGTTGGGGAAAAACTGTTTTTT; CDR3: CASSRQVGEKLFF
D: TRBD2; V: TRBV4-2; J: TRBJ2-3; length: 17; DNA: TGTGCCAGCAGCCAATCGTCCACCCGGGGGGAGTCGAATACGCAGTATTTT; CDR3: CASSQSSTRGESNTQYF
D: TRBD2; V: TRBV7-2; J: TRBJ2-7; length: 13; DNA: TGTGCCAGCAGCCCGGCCAGCGGGGGGGAGCAGTACTTC; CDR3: CASSPASGGEQYF
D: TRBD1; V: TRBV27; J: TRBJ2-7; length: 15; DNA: TGTGCCAGCAGTACCTTCCCGGGACAGCTCCAACTTCAGTACTTC; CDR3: CASSTFPGQLQLQYF
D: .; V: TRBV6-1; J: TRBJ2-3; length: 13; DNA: TGTGCCAGCAGTGGGAGCCGCACAGATACGCAGTATTTT; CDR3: CASSGSRTDTQYF
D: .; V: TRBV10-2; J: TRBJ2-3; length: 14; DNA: TGCGCCAGCAGTGACCGTTCGAGCACAGATACGCAGTATTTT; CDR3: CASSDRSSTDTQYF
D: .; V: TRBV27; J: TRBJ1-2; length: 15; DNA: TGTGCCTGCAGTTTAACAGGGCTCGGCGGCTATGGCTACACCTTC; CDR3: CACSLTGLGGYGYTF
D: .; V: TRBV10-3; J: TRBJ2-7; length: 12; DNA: TGTGCCAGCACCGGGTCCACCTACGAGCAGTACTTC; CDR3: CASTGSTYEQYF
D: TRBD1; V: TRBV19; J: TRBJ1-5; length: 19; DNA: TGTGCCAGTACAAGCTCCCGACAGGGGGGTAGTGGGAGCAATCAGCCCCAGCATTTT; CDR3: CASTSSRQGGSGSNQPQHF
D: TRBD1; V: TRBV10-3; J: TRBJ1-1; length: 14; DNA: TGTGCCATCAGGGGGGGGGACAGGCCTACTGAAGCTTTCTTT; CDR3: CAIRGGDRPTEAFF
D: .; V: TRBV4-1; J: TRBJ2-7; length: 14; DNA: TGCGCCAGCAGCCATGCCCGCCCAGCGGTGGAGCAGTACTTC; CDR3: CASSHARPAVEQYF
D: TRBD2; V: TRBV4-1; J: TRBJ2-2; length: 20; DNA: TGCGCCAGCAGCCATCCATGGGGACTAGCGGGGGGCCGTGTCACCGGGGAGCTGTTTTTT; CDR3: CASSHPWGLAGGRVTGELFF
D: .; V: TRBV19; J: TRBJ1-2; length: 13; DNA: TGTGCCAGTAGTATACGGGGGAACTATGGCTACACCTTC; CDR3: CASSIRGNYGYTF
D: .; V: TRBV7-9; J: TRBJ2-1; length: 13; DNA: TGTGCCAGCAGCTTAGCGAATCAGGGTGAGCAGTTCTTC; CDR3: CASSLANQGEQFF
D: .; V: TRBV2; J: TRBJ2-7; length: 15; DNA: TGTGCCAGCAGTGGGCAGGAGGAAACCTCCTACGAGCAGTACTTC; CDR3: CASSGQEETSYEQYF
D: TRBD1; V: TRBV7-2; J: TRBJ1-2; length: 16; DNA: TGTGCCAGCAGCTCTACAGGGGGACAGCTGAGCTATGGCTACACCTTC; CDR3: CASSSTGGQLSYGYTF
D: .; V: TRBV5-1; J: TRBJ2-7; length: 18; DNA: TGCGCCAGCAGCCAAGCCCCGAGCGGGTCATACGATACCTACGAGCAGTACTTC; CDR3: CASSQAPSGSYDTYEQYF
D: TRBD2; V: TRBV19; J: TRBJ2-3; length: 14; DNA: TGTGCCAGTAGCCAGCGGGAGAGCACAGATACGCAGTATTTT; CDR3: CASSQRESTDTQYF
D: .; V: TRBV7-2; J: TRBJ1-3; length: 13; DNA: TGTGCCAGCAGCCCCAATCAAGGAAACACCATATATTTT; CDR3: CASSPNQGNTIYF
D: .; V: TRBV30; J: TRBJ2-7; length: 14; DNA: TGTGCCTGTCACAGGGTTAATGGTCAGAACGAGCAGTACTTC; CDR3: CACHRVNGQNEQYF
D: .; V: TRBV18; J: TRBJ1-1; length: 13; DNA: TGTGCCAGCTCTCGGCAGGGGACCCCTGAAGCTTTCTTT; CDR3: CASSRQGTPEAFF
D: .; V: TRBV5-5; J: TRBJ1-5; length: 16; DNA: TGTGCCAGCAGCTTGCGGCGGCAGATTTTCAATCAGCCCCAGCATTTT; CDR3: CASSLRRQIFNQPQHF